This T cell receptor beta chain emerged from a study of cytomegalovirus exposure and HLA in healthy donors. Study-wide context: Out of several hundred genotyped donors, approximately 84% belonged to the Caucasian-associated ancestry cluster.

The PCR employed 60 Vbeta primers together with 13 Jbeta primers. Clones were read by immunoSEQ multiplex PCR, and TCRdb kept only the in-frame ones, dropping some. The sample comprises over 100,000 clones, around 83% of which are singletons, and just over 8% rests with the top ten. Remarks on this clone: Antigen: not known. Other DNA sequences in this specimen translate into the identical CDR3.

Notes on the study in general: Among TCR beta chains, those listed as cytomegalovirus-associated numbered roughly 150. TCR sequences were mostly rare, though some public TCRs occurred in many donors.

This TCR came from a woman aged 45-60 years in good health and CMV-seropositive. What was sequenced was PBMCs.

CDR3 region: CASSLGLFTARELFF. The CDR3 nucleotides are TGTGCCAGCAGCTTAGGACTTTTTACGGCGCGGGAGCTGTTTTTT. This rearrangement joins TRBV7-9 to TRBJ2-2; the D is unclear. With 1 base removed from V and 9 bases from J, the gap between germline ends came to 15 bases. Germline lookup yields CDR1 SEHNR and CDR2 FQNEAQ (reference sequence). This CDR3 contains 15 residues.